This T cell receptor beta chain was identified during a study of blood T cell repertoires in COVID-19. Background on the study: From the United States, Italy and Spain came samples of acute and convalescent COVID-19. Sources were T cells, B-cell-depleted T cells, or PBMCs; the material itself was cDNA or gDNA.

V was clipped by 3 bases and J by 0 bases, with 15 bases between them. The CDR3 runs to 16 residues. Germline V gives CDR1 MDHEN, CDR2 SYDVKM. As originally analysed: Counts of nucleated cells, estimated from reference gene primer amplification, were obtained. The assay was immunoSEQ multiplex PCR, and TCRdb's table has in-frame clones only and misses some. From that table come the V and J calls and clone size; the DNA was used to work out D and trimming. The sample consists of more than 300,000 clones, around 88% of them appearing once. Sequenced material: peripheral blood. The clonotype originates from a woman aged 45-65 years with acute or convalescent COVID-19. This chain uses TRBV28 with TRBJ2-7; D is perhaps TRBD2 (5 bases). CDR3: CASSLPGSRSSYEQYF. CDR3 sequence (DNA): TGTGCCAGCAGTTTGCCGGGATCTAGGAGCTCCTACGAGCAGTACTTC.